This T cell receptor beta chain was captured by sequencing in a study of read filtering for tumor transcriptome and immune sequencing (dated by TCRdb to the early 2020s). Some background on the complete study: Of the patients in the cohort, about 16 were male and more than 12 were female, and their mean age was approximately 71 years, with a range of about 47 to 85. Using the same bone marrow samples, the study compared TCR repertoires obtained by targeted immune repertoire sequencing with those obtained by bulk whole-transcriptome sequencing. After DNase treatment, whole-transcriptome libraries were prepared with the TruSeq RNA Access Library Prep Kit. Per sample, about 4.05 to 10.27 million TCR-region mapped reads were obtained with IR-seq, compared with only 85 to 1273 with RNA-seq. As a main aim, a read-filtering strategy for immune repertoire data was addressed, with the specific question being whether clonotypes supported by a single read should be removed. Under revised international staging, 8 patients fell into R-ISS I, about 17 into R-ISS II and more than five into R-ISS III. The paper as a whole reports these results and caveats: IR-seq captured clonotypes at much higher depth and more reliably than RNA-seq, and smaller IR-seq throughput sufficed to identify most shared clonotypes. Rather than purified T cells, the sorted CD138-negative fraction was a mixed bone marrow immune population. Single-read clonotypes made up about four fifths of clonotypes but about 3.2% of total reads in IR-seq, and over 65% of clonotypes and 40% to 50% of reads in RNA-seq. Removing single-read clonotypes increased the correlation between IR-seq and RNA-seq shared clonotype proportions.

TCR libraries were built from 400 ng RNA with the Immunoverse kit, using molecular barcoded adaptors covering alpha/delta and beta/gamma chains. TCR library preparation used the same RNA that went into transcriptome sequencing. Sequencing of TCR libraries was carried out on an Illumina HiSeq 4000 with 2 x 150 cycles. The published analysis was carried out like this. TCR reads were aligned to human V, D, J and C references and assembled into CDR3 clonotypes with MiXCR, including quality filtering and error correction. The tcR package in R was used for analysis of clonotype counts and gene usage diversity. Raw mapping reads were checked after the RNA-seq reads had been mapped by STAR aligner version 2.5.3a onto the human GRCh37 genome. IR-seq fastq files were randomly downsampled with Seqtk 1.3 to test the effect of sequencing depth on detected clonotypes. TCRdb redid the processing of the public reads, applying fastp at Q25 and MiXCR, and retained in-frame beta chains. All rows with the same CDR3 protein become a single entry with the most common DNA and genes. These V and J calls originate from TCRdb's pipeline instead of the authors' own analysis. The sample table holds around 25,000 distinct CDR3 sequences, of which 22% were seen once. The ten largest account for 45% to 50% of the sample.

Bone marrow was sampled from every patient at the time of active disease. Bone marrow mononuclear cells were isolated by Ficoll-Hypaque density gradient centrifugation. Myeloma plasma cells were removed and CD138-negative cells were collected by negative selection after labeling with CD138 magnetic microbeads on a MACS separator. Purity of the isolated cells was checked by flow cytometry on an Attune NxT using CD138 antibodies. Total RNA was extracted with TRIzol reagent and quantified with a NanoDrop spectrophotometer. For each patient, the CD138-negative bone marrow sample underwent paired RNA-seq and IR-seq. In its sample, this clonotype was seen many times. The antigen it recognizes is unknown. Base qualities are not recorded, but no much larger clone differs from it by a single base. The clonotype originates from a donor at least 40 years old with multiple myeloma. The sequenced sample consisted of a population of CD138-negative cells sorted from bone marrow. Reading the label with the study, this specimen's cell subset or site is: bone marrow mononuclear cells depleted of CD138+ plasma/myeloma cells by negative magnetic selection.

The DNA is TGTGCCAGCAGCTCTGCGGGGGCGGGGAATGAGCAGTTCTTC. Its translation reads: CASSSAGAGNEQFF. The chain is encoded by TRBV11-2 joined to TRBJ2-1, with TRBD2 as a weak D call on 7 bases. V lost 4 bases and J lost 7 bases; the stretch between them is 14 bases long. Based on the germline V gene, the CDR1 and CDR2 sequences are SGHAT and FQNNGV. The CDR3 contains 14 residues, cysteine and phenylalanine counted. CDR3 DNA only is kept here, 42 bases in frame from base 1.